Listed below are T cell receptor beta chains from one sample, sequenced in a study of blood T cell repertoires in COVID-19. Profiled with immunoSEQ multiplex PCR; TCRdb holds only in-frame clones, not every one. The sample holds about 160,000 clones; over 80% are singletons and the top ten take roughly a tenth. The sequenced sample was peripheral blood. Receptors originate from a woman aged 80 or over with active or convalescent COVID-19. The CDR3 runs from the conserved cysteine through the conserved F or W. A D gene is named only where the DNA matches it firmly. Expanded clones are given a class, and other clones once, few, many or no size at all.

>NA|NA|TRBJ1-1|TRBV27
CASSLSRGIGAFF
TGTGCCAGCAGTTTATCTAGGGGAATCGGAGCTTTCTTT
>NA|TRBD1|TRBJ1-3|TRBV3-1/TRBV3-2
CASSLTGGTSGNTIYF
TGTGCCAGCAGCCTCACAGGGGGCACCTCTGGAAACACCATATATTTT
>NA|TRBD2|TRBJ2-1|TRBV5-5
CASSLTSGGYSYNEQFF
TGTGCCAGCAGCTTGACTAGCGGGGGGTACTCCTACAATGAGCAGTTCTTC
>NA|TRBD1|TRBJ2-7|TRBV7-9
CASSTTGNTNEQYF
TGTGCCAGCAGCACGACAGGGAATACGAACGAGCAGTACTTC
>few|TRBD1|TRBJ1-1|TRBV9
CASSLDNRGTEAFF
TGTGCCAGCAGCCTCGACAACAGGGGCACTGAAGCTTTCTTT
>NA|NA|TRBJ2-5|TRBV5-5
CASSSQGETQYF
TGTGCCAGCAGCAGCCAGGGGGAGACCCAGTACTTC
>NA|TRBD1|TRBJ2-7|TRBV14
CASSQLGGQGSNEQYF
TGTGCCAGCAGCCAGCTTGGGGGACAGGGGTCCAACGAGCAGTACTTC
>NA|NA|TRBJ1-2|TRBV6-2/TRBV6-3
CASSIQGLTNYGYTF
TGTGCCAGCAGCATACAAGGACTGACTAACTATGGCTACACCTTC
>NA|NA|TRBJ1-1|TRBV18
CASSPSVGSEAFF
TGTGCCAGCTCACCAAGCGTTGGCAGTGAAGCTTTCTTT
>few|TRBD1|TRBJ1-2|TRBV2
CASSGRFGTDNYGYTF
TGTGCCAGCAGTGGCAGATTTGGGACAGATAACTATGGCTACACCTTC
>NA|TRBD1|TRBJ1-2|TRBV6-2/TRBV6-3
CASSINRGSYGYTF
TGTGCCAGCAGTATCAACAGGGGAAGCTATGGCTACACCTTC
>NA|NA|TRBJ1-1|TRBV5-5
CASSARAPGAVAFF
TGTGCCAGCAGCGCCAGAGCCCCAGGGGCGGTAGCTTTCTTT
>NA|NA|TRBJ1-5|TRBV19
CASNLGGINQPQHF
TGTGCCAGTAATCTTGGGGGGATCAATCAGCCCCAGCATTTT
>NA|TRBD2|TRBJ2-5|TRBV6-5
CASRPTSGAETQYF
TGTGCCAGCAGGCCGACTAGCGGGGCAGAGACCCAGTACTTC
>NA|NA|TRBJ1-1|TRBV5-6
CASSFRWAGTRMGDTEAFF
TGTGCCAGCAGCTTCCGTTGGGCAGGGACACGCATGGGGGACACTGAAGCTTTCTTT
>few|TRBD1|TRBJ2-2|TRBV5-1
CASSLRDRGTGELFF
TGCGCCAGCAGCCTCCGGGACAGGGGCACCGGGGAGCTGTTTTTT
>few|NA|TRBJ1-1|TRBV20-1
CSVPRGTEAFF
TGCAGTGTCCCTCGGGGGACTGAAGCTTTCTTT
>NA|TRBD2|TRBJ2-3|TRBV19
CASSILAGDDTQYF
TGTGCCAGTAGTATTCTAGCGGGGGATGATACGCAGTATTTT
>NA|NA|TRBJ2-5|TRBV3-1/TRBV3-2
CASSQVRSETQYF
TGTGCCAGCAGCCAAGTCAGGTCGGAGACCCAGTACTTC
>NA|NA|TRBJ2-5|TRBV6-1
CASSEEWDKETQYF
TGTGCCAGCAGTGAAGAATGGGACAAAGAGACCCAGTACTTC
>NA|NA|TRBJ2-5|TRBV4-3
CASSQALLRGETQYF
TGCGCCAGCAGCCAAGCACTCTTAAGGGGGGAGACCCAGTACTTC
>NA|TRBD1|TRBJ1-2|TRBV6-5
CASSYWRQGAGYGYTF
TGTGCCAGCAGTTACTGGAGACAGGGGGCTGGCTATGGCTACACCTTC
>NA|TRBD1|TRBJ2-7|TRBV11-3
CASTVTGTSYEQYF
TGTGCCAGCACCGTGACAGGGACCTCCTACGAGCAGTACTTC
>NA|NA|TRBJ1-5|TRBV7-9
CASSLYERPQHF
TGTGCCAGCAGCTTATACGAGAGGCCCCAGCATTTT
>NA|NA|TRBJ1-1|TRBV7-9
CASSLRGMGTEAFF
TGTGCCAGCAGCTTAAGGGGGATGGGCACTGAAGCTTTCTTT
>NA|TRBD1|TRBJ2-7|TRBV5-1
CASRLTGTGLYEQYF
TGCGCCAGCAGACTCACCGGGACAGGGCTCTACGAGCAGTACTTC
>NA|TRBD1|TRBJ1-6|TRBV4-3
CASSLVRGRRSYNSPLHF
TGCGCCAGCAGCCTCGTCAGGGGGCGCAGGTCCTATAATTCACCCCTCCACTTT
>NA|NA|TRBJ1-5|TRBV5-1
CASSLEGGGSNQPQHF
TGCGCCAGCAGCTTGGAAGGGGGTGGGAGCAATCAGCCCCAGCATTTT
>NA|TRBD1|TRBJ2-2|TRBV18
CASSSGGTVNTGELFF
TGTGCCAGCTCGTCAGGTGGGACAGTGAACACCGGGGAGCTGTTTTTT
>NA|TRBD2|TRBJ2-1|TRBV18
CASSPPGLAANEQFF
TGTGCCAGCTCACCACCGGGTCTAGCGGCCAATGAGCAGTTCTTC
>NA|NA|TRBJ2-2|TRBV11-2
CASSQTHNTGELFF
TGTGCCAGCAGCCAAACACATAACACCGGGGAGCTGTTTTTT
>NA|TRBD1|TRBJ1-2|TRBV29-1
CSVLGTGGGGYTF
TGCAGCGTCCTTGGGACAGGGGGTGGTGGCTACACCTTC
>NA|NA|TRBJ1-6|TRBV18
CASSPGGLGNSPLHF
TGTGCCAGCTCACCAGGGGGCTTGGGTAATTCACCCCTCCACTTT
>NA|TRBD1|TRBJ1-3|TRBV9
CASSPRTGRNTIYF
TGTGCCAGCAGCCCTCGGACAGGGAGAAACACCATATATTTT
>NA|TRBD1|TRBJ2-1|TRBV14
CASSQGPRLRDRAPNEQFF
TGTGCCAGCAGCCAAGGCCCTCGTTTACGGGACAGGGCCCCCAATGAGCAGTTCTTC
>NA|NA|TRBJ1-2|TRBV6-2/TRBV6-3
CASSPRGNRGYTF
TGTGCCAGCAGCCCTAGGGGTAATCGGGGCTACACCTTC
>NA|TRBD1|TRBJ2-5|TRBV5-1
CASSEGARETQYF
TGCGCCAGCAGTGAGGGGGCACGGGAGACCCAGTACTTC